This T cell receptor (beta chain) derives from a study of naive and memory T cell subsets. Study observations and caveats: Potentially, T cell activation and differentiation skew this RNA-based measurement.

Ligated cDNA underwent four rounds of PCR with nested alpha and beta constant region primers and SP2. For blood and skin samples, reverse transcription used TCR alpha and beta constant primers. TCRdb reprocessed the 5' RACE reads with MiXCR, giving one entry per CDR3 protein. The repertoire holds about 32,000 distinct CDR3 sequences, with roughly 17% as singletons. A UMI-containing oligonucleotide was joined by 3' ligation to the TCR cDNA template. Whole blood, over 2 ml, came from adult healthy volunteers. Reverse transcription used DNase-treated unsorted total RNA, aiming for roughly 1 to 1,100 ng. This clonotype was detected ten times or more. The antigen is undetermined. The origin of this receptor is a female donor in good health.

The CDR3 sequence: CASSYSRGPYEQYF. The CDR3 coding sequence is TGTGCCAGCAGTTACTCGCGGGGGCCCTACGAGCAGTACTTC. V gene TRBV6-5 combines with J gene TRBJ2-7, with D perhaps matching TRBD2 (7 bases). Trimming cost V 0 bases and J 2 bases, with 8 bases left between them. The length of the CDR3 is 14 residues. Germline V gene lookup returns CDR1 MNHEY and CDR2 SVGAGI.